What follows describes a single T cell receptor beta chain. It has no known antigen specificity. Base qualities are not provided; no much larger clone lies one nucleotide away. The receptor library was made with the immunoSEQ multiplex PCR assay. The table comes from immuneACCESS by way of TCRdb, which keeps in-frame sequences with V and J called. Part of the clones is missing from these tables; in studies checked, under half for an unresolved V gene and the rest for unknown reasons. For this sample the table gives 7,000 to 9,500 clones, of which approximately 74% were detected only once. Under 1.3% of the sample comes from the top ten. V is reduced by 2 bases and J by 10 bases, leaving a spacing of 18 bases between them. CDR1 MNHNS and CDR2 SASEGT are derived from the germline V gene. The cysteine opens and the phenylalanine closes a CDR3 of 15 amino acids. Only the CDR3 part of the read is kept: 45 bases, read in frame from the first base.

This entry comes from a study of cutaneous CD30+ T cell lymphoproliferative disorder and hepatitis E (dated by TCRdb to the late 2010s). Recombination joined TRBV6-1 with TRBJ1-5, with TRBD1 tentatively as D gene (5 bases match). The sequence came from a human donor with a cutaneous T cell lymphoproliferative disorder associated with hepatitis E virus. The sample taken for sequencing was blood. The CDR3 protein: CASSELWGGRDPQHF. Here is the DNA: TGTGCCAGCAGTGAATTATGGGGGGGGAGGGATCCCCAGCATTTT.